This T cell receptor (beta chain) comes out of a study of T-cell memory formation after mild COVID-19. Study in general: Clusters were largely donor specific.

The study's findings and limits: Detection of some responders pre-infection suggested pre-existing cross-reactive memory T cells participated. Later expanders leaned CD4+, whereas clones that contracted between day 15 and 85 were balanced CD4/CD8.

This CDR3 spans 15 amino acids. Unmatched junction bases numbered 9, after V lost 5 bases and J lost 5 bases. CDR1 PRHDT and CDR2 FYEKMQ come from the germline V gene (reference sequence). TCRdb reprocessed the 5' RACE reads via MiXCR and lists one record per CDR3 protein. Among 300,000 to 400,000 distinct CDR3 sequences listed, under 30% were seen once. This clonotype has only a few counts. Antigen unknown. This rearrangement joins TRBV13 to TRBJ2-1, with 7 nucleotides matching TRBD2. This TCR was recovered from an adult woman who had mild COVID-19 (a few samples of this study predate the infection). Cell type and time point are not known. The sequencing input was PBMCs or a T cell subset sorted from them (not recorded which). Here the CDR3 DNA reads TGTGCCAGCAGCCCCAGGTCTGCGGGAGACAATGAGCAGTTCTTC. Protein: CASSPRSAGDNEQFF.